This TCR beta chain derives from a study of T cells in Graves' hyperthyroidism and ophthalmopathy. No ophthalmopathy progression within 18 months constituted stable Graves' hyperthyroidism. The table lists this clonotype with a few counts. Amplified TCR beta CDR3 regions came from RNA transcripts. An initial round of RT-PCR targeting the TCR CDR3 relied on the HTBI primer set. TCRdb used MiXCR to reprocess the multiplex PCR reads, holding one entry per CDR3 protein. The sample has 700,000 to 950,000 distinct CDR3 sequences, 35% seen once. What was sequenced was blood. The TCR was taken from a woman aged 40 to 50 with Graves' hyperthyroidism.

The CDR3 spells CASSASTPNYGYTF. As DNA, the CDR3 is TGTGCCAGCAGCGCTTCCACCCCTAACTATGGCTACACCTTC. This chain uses TRBV9 with TRBJ1-2; the D is unclear. The CDR3 extends over 14 amino acids. Germline V CDR1 and CDR2: SGDLS, YYNGEE. V lost 3 bases, J lost 0 bases, and 9 bases lay in between.